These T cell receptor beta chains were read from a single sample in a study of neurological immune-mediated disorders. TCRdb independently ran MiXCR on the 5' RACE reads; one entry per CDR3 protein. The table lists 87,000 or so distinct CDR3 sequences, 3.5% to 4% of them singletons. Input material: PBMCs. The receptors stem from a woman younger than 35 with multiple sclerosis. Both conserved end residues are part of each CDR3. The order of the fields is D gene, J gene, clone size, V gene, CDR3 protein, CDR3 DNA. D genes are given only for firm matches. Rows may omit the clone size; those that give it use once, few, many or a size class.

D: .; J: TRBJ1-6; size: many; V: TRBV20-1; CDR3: CSAKDRSNSPLHF; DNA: TGCAGTGCTAAAGACAGGAGCAATTCACCCCTCCACTTT
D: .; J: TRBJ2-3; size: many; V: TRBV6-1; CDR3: CASRPPGHLSTDTQYF; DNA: TGTGCCAGCAGGCCACCGGGACACCTTAGCACAGATACGCAGTATTTT
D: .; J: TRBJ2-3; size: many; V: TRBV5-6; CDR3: CASTRDTTDTQYF; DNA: TGTGCCAGCACCAGGGACACCACAGATACGCAGTATTTT
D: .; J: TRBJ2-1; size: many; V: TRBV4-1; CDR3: CASSQTNYNEQFF; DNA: TGCGCCAGCAGCCAAACAAATTACAATGAGCAGTTCTTC
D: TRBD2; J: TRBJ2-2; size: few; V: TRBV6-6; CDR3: CASGRAEGELFF; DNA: TGTGCCAGCGGGAGGGCGGAGGGGGAGCTGTTTTTT
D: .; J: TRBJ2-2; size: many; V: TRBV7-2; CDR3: CASSLVGGTGELFF; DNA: TGTGCCAGCAGCTTAGTAGGGGGAACCGGGGAGCTGTTTTTT
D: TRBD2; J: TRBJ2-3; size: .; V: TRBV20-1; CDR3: CSAPGLVTDTQYF; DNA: TGCAGTGCCCCGGGACTAGTGACAGATACGCAGTATTTT
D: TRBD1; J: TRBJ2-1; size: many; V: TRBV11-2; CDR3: CASSPDRTGVRYNEQFF; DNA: TGTGCCAGCAGCCCAGATCGGACAGGGGTCCGCTACAATGAGCAGTTCTTC
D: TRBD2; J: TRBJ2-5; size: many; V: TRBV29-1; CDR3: CSVCGGRAVSGETQYF; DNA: TGCAGCGTTTGTGGCGGGAGGGCCGTATCGGGAGAGACCCAGTACTTC
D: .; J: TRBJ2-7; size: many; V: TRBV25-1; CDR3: CASRGVYEQYF; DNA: TGTGCCAGCAGGGGAGTCTACGAGCAGTACTTC
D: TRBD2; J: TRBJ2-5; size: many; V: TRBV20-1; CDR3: CSASATGTRDF; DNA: TGCAGTGCTTCTGCCACCGGGACTAGGGACTTC
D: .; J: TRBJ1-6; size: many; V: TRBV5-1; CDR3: CASSLWETVNSPLHF; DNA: TGCGCCAGCAGCTTGTGGGAGACAGTTAATTCACCCCTCCACTTT
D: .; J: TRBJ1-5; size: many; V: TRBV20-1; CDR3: CSARDTTSNQPQHF; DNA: TGCAGTGCTAGAGACACAACTAGCAATCAGCCCCAGCATTTT
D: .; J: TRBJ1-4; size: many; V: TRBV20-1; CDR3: CSAREDVLGATNEKLFF; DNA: TGCAGTGCTAGAGAGGATGTTTTAGGGGCAACTAATGAAAAACTGTTTTTT
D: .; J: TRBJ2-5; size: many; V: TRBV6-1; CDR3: CASTPRVAQETQYF; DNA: TGTGCCAGCACCCCCCGTGTGGCCCAAGAGACCCAGTACTTC
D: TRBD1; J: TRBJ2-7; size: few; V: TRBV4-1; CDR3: CASSQMGQGANEQYF; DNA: TGCGCCAGCAGCCAAATGGGACAGGGGGCCAACGAGCAGTACTTC
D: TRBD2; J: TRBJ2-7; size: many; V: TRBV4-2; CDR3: CASSQEGGLAGGWDEQYF; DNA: TGTGCCAGCAGCCAAGAGGGAGGACTAGCGGGAGGCTGGGACGAGCAGTACTTC
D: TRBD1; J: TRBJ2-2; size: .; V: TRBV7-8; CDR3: CDSSTGAQELFF; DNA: TGTGACAGCAGCACAGGGGCCCAGGAGCTGTTTTTT
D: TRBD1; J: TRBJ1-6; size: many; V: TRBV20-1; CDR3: CSARVGQGHSPLHF; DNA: TGCAGTGCTAGAGTGGGACAGGGACACTCACCCCTCCACTTT
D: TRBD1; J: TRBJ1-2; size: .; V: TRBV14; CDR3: CASSLTGGSYYGYTF; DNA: TGTGCCAGCAGCTTAACAGGGGGCTCTTACTATGGCTACACCTTC
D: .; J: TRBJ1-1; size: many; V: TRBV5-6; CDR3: CASSLALTGGTEAFF; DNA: TGTGCCAGCAGCTTGGCCCTGACGGGAGGGACTGAAGCTTTCTTT
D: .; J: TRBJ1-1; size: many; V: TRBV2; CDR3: CASSEGREWVPSEAFF; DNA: TGTGCCAGCAGTGAAGGACGAGAATGGGTCCCCTCTGAAGCTTTCTTT
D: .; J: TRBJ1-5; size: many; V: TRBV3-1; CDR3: CASSQSDGHQPQHF; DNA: TGTGCCAGCAGCCAATCGGACGGCCATCAGCCCCAGCATTTT
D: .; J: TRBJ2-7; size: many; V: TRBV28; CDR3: CASNGQSYEQYF; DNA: TGTGCCAGCAACGGGCAGAGCTACGAGCAGTACTTC
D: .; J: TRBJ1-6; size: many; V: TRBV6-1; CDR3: CASREGLNSPLHF; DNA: TGTGCCAGCAGAGAGGGGTTGAATTCACCCCTCCACTTT
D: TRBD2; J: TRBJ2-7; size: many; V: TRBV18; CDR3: CASSPVTSGGYEQYF; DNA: TGTGCCAGCTCACCGGTGACTAGCGGCGGTTACGAGCAGTACTTC
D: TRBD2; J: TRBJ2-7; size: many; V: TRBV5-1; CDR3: CASSLGAGPSYEQYF; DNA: TGCGCCAGCAGCTTAGGAGCGGGGCCCTCCTACGAGCAGTACTTC
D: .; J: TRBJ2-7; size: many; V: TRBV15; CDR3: CATSGRGFLEQYF; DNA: TGTGCCACCAGCGGAAGGGGCTTCCTCGAGCAGTACTTC
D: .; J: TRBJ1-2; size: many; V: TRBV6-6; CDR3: CASRPLGAPKDGYTF; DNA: TGTGCCAGCAGGCCCCTCGGGGCCCCCAAGGACGGCTACACCTTC
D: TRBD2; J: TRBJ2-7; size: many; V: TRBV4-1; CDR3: CASSEAGGVGEQYF; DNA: TGCGCCAGCAGTGAAGCGGGAGGAGTCGGAGAGCAGTACTTC
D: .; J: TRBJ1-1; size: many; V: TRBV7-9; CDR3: CASSLRQDTEAFF; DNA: TGTGCCAGCAGCTTGAGACAAGACACTGAAGCTTTCTTT